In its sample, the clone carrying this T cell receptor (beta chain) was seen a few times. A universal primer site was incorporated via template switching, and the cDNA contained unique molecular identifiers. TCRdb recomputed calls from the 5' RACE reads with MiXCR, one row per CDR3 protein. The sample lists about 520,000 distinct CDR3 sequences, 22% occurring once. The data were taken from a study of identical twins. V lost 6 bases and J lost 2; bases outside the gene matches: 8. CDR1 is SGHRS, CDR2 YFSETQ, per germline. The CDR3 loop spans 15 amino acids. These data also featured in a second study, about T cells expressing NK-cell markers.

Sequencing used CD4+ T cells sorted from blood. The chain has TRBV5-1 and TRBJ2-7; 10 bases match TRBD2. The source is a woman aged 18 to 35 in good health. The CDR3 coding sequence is TGCGCCAGCAAACTTGATCTAGCGGGAGCCTACGAGCAGTACTTC. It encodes CASKLDLAGAYEQYF. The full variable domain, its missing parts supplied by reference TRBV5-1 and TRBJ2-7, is KAGVTQTPRYLIKTRGQQVTLSCSPISGHRSVSWYQQTPGQGLQFLFEYFSETQRNKGNFPGRFSGRQFSNSRSEMNVSTLELGDSALYLCASKLDLAGAYEQYFGPGTRLTVT.